Below, 20 T cell receptor beta chains from the same sample are listed, as sequenced in a study of blood T cell repertoires in COVID-19 (dated by TCRdb to the early 2020s). Libraries were prepared through the immunoSEQ multiplex PCR assay. Sourced from immuneACCESS, this table was stored by TCRdb with only in-frame sequences that have V and J called. A share of the clones is absent; for the studies checked, an unresolved V gene accounts for under half, and the remainder has no known explanation. The sample table records about 200,000 clones; roughly 80% of these occur just once. Approximately 12% of the sample is taken by the ten largest. The sample taken for sequencing was PBMCs or T cells enriched from blood (not recorded which). Receptor source: a man aged 35-49 years who had recovered from COVID-19.

CDR3 bases: TGTGCCAGCAGCTCGGGACTGTACCAAGAGACCCAGTACTTC. Translated, it gives CASSSGLYQETQYF. This chain connects TRBV7-8 to TRBJ2-5; weak D call: TRBD2 (6 bases). Germline lookup yields CDR1 SGHVS and CDR2 FQNEAQ. V lost 4 bases and J lost 0, with 9 bases in between. The CDR3 sequence is 14 residues long.

The chain combines TRBV4-3 with TRBJ2-4; D might be TRBD2 (6 bases). Trimming pared 4 bases from V and 0 bases from J, leaving 13 bases between. The CDR3 has 16 amino acids. Germline V lookup: CDR1 LGHNA, CDR2 YSLEER. CDR3 amino acids: CASSLVADIAKNIQYF. For the CDR3, the DNA is TGCGCCAGCAGCCTAGTAGCGGATATAGCCAAAAACATTCAGTACTTC.

V usage is TRBV28 and J usage is TRBJ2-1; D not certain. Trimming removed 5 bases from V and 7 bases from J, with 9 bases in between. The CDR3 length is 12 residues. Germline V gene lookup returns CDR1 MDHEN and CDR2 SYDVKM. The CDR3 DNA sequence: TGTGCCAGCAGTCAAAGCTGGAATGAGCAGTTCTTC. It is translated as CASSQSWNEQFF.

The chain couples TRBV7-2 to TRBJ1-5, with no clear D. This CDR3 region has 15 residues. Germline assignment: CDR1 SGHTA and CDR2 FQGNSA. V was pared by 4 bases and J by 0 bases, with 10 bases between. The CDR3 DNA is TGTGCCAGCAGCTCGGCAGGATATAGCAATCAGCCCCAGCATTTT. As protein: CASSSAGYSNQPQHF.

The chain carries TRBV7-2 and TRBJ1-2, with 8 bases aligning to TRBD1. The germline CDR1 and CDR2 sequences are SGHTA and FQGNSA. V lost 6 bases and J lost 4; bases outside the gene matches: 4. The CDR3 covers 13 residues. The CDR3, as DNA: TGTGCCAGCAGGATTGGACAGGGCTATGGCTACACCTTC. As protein: CASRIGQGYGYTF. Filled out from reference TRBV7-2 and TRBJ1-2, the complete variable domain reads GAGVSQSPSNKVTEKGKDVELRCDPISGHTALYWYRQSLGQGLEFLIYFQGNSAPDKSGLPSDRFSAERTGGSVSTLTIQRTQQEDSAVYLCASRIGQGYGYTFGSGTRLTVV.

V gene TRBV4-3 combines with J gene TRBJ2-6; D is perhaps TRBD2 (5 bases). Per the germline V gene, CDR1 is LGHNA and CDR2 is YSLEER. This CDR3 is 18 amino acids long. V lost 4 bases to trimming and J lost 0 bases, with 16 bases between them. CDR3: CASSPRYHGSSGANVLTF. In nucleotides, the CDR3 is TGCGCCAGCAGCCCAAGATATCATGGGAGCTCTGGGGCCAACGTCCTGACTTTC.

The CDR3 sequence is CASSQGTVETIYF. CDR3 DNA: TGTGCCAGCAGCCAAGGGACAGTCGAAACCATATATTTT. The chain uses TRBV14 and TRBJ1-3, with D tentatively TRBD1 (6 bases). The CDR3 is made up of 13 amino acids. V shed 1 base and J shed 10 bases, with 11 bases lying between them. CDR1 is SGHDN, CDR2 FVKESK, per germline.

V usage is TRBV7-2 and J usage is TRBJ2-5, with a possible D match to TRBD2 (7 bases). The germline gives CDR1 SGHTA, CDR2 FQGNSA. V lost 4 bases and J lost 9, with 27 bases in between. The CDR3 covers 17 residues. The CDR3 protein is CASSSNAGAGVYAAQYF. CDR3 nucleotide sequence: TGTGCCAGCAGCTCTAACGCGGGGGCCGGGGTTTATGCGGCCCAGTACTTC.

The chain is built from TRBV7-3 and TRBJ2-1; 8 nucleotides agree with TRBD2. J lost 6 bases, V lost 5 bases, and 9 bases had no gene match. CDR1 is SGHTA and CDR2 is FQGTGA in the germline V gene. The CDR3 runs 15 residues. The chain's CDR3 is CASSDIAGKGNEQFF. CDR3 DNA: TGTGCCAGCAGCGATATAGCGGGGAAAGGCAATGAGCAGTTCTTC.

This chain connects TRBV19 to TRBJ2-7; D uncertain. V lost 3 bases and J 4 bases, leaving 16 bases between the germline ends. CDR3 length equals 15 residues. Germline CDR1 is LNHDA and CDR2 is SQIVND (reference sequence). CDR3 nucleotide sequence: TGTGCCAGTAGTATTTCTCCAGATATCGATTACGAGCAGTACGTC. It encodes CASSISPDIDYEQYV.

The rearrangement uses TRBV7-2 and TRBJ2-7, with 8 bases aligning to TRBD1. Trimming took 2 bases from V and 6 from J; bases not matched to a gene: 3. Germline CDR1 and CDR2: SGHTA and FQGNSA. The CDR3 runs 13 residues. The CDR3 coding sequence is TGTGCCAGCAGCTTAACAGGGGGTCTCGAGCAGTACGTC. It yields the protein CASSLTGGLEQYV.

CDR3 in DNA: TGTGCCAGCAACCCTGCGGGACAGGGACGGTCACCCCTCCACTTT. Its protein is CASNPAGQGRSPLHF. The chain combines TRBV6-5 with TRBJ1-6; TRBD1 matches at 9 bases. Unmatched junction bases numbered 11, after V lost 7 bases and J lost 10 bases. The CDR3 consists of 15 residues. CDR1 is MNHEY, CDR2 SVGAGI, per germline.

The V call is TRBV7-2, the J call TRBJ2-1, with 12 bases fitting TRBD2. This CDR3 is 17 amino acids long. Losses at the gene ends were 5 bases for V and 2 bases for J; bases not matched to a gene: 7. Germline V gene sequence: CDR1 SGHTA, CDR2 FQGNSA. The CDR3 bases are TGTGCCAGCAGCCCATCTGGACTAGCGGGGACCTACAATGAGCAGTTCTTC. Its translation is CASSPSGLAGTYNEQFF.

The chain combines TRBV7-2 with TRBJ2-3, with D possibly TRBD2 on 5 matching bases. The CDR3 is 17 amino acids. The V end lost 5 bases, the J end lost 0 bases, and 18 bases lay between the germline ends. Germline CDR1 is SGHTA and CDR2 is FQGNSA. This chain's CDR3 is CASSLGWSGPSTDTQYF. The CDR3 DNA follows: TGTGCCAGCAGCCTAGGGTGGAGCGGTCCTAGCACAGATACGCAGTATTTT.

This clone occurred a few times. The junction differs from germline at one of its ends, possibly a read error. The genes are TRBV7-7 and TRBJ2-2; weak D call: TRBD2 (6 bases). This CDR3 is built from 16 residues. Germline CDR1 SSHAT, CDR2 FNYEAQ (reference sequence). The CDR3 region has the DNA TGTGCTAGCAGCCGTACGGGACTCACAAACACCGGGGAGCTGTTTTTT. This codes for CASSRTGLTNTGELFF.

The genes are TRBV28 and TRBJ1-1, with D possibly matching TRBD1 (5 bases). Trimming left V 2 bases short and J 5 bases short, with 18 bases between. The germline gives CDR1 MDHEN, CDR2 SYDVKM. The CDR3 runs 16 residues. CDR3 protein: CASSLGGARGWTEAFF. The CDR3 bases are TGTGCCAGCAGTTTAGGAGGGGCGCGAGGTTGGACTGAAGCTTTCTTT.

The chain joins TRBV4-1 to TRBJ1-5; 7 bases line up with TRBD1. The germline CDR1 and CDR2 sequences are MGHRA and YSYEKL. The CDR3 extends over 15 amino acids. Trimming at V came to 1 base and at J to 4 bases, leaving 4 bases not matched to a gene. CDR3 protein: CASSQGQGLNQPQHF. The CDR3 coding sequence is TGCGCCAGCAGCCAAGGACAGGGCCTAAATCAGCCCCAGCATTTT.

The rearrangement joins TRBV30 to TRBJ1-6; 9 bases map to TRBD1. V lost 4 bases to trimming and J lost 0 bases; unmatched junction nucleotides: 4. The length of the CDR3 is 16 residues. Looked up from germline, CDR1 is GTSNPN and CDR2 is SVGIG (reference sequence). This CDR3 reads CAWTGTGSSYNSPLHF. DNA of the CDR3: TGTGCCTGGACAGGGACAGGGAGCTCCTATAATTCACCCCTCCACTTT.

The chain is built from TRBV6-5 and TRBJ1-2, with 8 positions matching TRBD1. The CDR3 spans 15 residues. Germline CDR1 is MNHEY and CDR2 is SVGAGI. The V and J ends lost 6 bases and 4 bases, in that order; junction bases with no gene match: 10. The CDR3 DNA reads as TGTGCCAGCAGATCCGGGACAGGAGGCGGCTATGGCTACACCTTC. Encoded protein: CASRSGTGGGYGYTF.

The chain carries TRBV6-5 and TRBJ2-1, with 7 bases lining up with TRBD2. With 2 bases clipped from V and 4 bases from J, the junction kept 2 bases outside the gene matches. The CDR3 length is 14 residues. In germline, CDR1 is MNHEY, CDR2 SVGAGI. CDR3 nucleotides: TGTGCCAGCAGTTACGGGAGGGGATACAATGAGCAGTTCTTC. It translates to CASSYGRGYNEQFF.